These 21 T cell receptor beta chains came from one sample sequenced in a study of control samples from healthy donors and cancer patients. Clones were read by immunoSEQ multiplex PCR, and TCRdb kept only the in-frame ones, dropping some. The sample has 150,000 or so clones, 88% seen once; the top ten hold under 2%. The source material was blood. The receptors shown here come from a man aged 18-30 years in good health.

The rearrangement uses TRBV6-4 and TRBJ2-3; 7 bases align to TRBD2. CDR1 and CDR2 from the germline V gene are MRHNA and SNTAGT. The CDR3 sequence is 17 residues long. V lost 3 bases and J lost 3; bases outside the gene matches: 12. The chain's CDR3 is CASSEVRAGRETDTQYF. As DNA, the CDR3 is TGTGCCAGCAGTGAAGTCAGGGCAGGGAGGGAAACAGATACGCAGTATTTT.

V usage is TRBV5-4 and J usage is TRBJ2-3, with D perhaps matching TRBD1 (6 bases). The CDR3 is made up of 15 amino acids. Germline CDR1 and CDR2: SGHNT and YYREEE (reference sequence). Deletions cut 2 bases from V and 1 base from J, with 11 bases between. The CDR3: CASSFPGTRTDTQYF. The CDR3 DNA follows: TGTGCCAGCAGCTTTCCAGGGACACGCACAGATACGCAGTATTTT.

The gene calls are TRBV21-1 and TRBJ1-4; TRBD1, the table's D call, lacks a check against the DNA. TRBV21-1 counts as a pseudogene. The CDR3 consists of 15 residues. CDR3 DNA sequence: TGTGCCAGCAGCAAAGAGGGACAGGGGAGTGAAAAACTGTTTTTT. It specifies CASSKEGQGSEKLFF.

The CDR3: CASSEKSRGPYGYTF. CDR3 sequence (DNA): TGTGCCAGCAGTGAAAAGAGCCGGGGCCCCTATGGCTACACCTTC. The chain links TRBV28 to TRBJ1-2; TRBD1 is a possible D gene (5 bases). Germline V gene data show CDR1 as MDHEN and CDR2 as SYDVKM. The CDR3 is 15 amino acids. Between the trimmed V and J ends, which lost 5 bases and 4 bases, there was a span of 17 bases.

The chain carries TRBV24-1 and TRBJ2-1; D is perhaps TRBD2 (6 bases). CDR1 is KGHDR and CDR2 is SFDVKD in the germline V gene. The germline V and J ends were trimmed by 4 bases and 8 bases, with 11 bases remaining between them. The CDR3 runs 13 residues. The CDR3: CATSDPPGDEQFF. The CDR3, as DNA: TGTGCCACCAGTGACCCCCCGGGGGATGAGCAGTTCTTC.

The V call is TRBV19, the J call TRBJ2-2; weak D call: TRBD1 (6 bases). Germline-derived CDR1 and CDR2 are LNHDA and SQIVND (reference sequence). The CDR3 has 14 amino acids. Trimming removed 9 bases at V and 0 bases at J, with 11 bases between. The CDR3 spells CASRTEANTGELFF. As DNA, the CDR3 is TGTGCCAGCCGGACAGAAGCGAACACCGGGGAGCTGTTTTTT. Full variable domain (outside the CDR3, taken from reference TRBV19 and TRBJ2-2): DGGITQSPKYLFRKEGQNVTLSCEQNLNHDAMYWYRQDPGQGLRLIYYSQIVNDFQKGDIAEGYSVSREKKESFPLTVTSAQKNPTAFYLCASRTEANTGELFFGEGSRLTVL.

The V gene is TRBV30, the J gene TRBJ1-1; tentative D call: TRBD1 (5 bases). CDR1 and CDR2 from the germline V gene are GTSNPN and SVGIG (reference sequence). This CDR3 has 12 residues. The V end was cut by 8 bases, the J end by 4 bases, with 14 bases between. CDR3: CALTMGVTEAFF. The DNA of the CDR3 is TGTGCCCTCACGATGGGGGTCACTGAAGCTTTCTTT.

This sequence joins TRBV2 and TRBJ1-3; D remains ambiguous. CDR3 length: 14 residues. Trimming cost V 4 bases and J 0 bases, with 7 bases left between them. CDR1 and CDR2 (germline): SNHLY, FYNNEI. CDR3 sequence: CASSGSASGNTIYF. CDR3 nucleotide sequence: TGTGCCAGCAGTGGATCAGCCTCTGGAAACACCATATATTTT.

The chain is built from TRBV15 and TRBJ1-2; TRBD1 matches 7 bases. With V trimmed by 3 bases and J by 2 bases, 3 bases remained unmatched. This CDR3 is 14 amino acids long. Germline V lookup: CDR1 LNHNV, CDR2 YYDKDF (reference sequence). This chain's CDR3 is CATSRATGNYGYTF. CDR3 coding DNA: TGTGCCACCAGCAGGGCGACAGGGAACTATGGCTACACCTTC.

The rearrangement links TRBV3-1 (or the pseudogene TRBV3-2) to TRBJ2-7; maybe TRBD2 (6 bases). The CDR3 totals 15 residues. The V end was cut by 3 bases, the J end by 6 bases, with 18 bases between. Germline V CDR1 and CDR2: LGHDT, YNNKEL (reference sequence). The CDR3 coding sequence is TGTGCCAGCAGCCAGGGGCGGGGCTACTCGGGCGAGCAGTACTTC. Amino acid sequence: CASSQGRGYSGEQYF.

CDR3 sequence: CASSLGGTGNTGELFF. The CDR3 DNA sequence: TGCGCCAGCAGCTTGGGAGGGACAGGGAACACCGGGGAGCTGTTTTTT. This chain connects TRBV5-1 to TRBJ2-2; TRBD1 agrees at 8 bases. CDR3 length: 16 amino acids. The J segment lost 1 base and the V segment lost 0 bases, leaving 2 bases of the junction unmatched. Germline V lookup: CDR1 SGHRS, CDR2 YFSETQ.

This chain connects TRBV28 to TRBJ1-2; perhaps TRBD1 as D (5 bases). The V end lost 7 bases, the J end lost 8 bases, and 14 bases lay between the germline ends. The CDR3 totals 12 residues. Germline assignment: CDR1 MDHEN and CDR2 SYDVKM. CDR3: CASTLRGRGYTF. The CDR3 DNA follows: TGTGCCAGCACCTTAAGGGGTCGAGGCTACACCTTC.

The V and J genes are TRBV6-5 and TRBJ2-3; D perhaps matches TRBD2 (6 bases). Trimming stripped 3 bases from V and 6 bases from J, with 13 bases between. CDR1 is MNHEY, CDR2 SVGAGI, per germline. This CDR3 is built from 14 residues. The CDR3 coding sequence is TGTGCCAGCAGTTATGGGACTCGAACCGATACGCAGTATTTT. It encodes CASSYGTRTDTQYF.

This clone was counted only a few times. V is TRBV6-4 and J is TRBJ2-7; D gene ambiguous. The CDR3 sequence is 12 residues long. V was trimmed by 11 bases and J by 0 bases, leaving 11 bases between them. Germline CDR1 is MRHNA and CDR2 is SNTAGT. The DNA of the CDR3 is TGTGCCTCGGATCGGCCCTCCTACGAGCAGTACTTC. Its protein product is CASDRPSYEQYF.

As DNA, the CDR3 is TGTGCCAGTAGTAGACAGTTATTGAACACTGAAGCTTTCTTT. Translating it yields CASSRQLLNTEAFF. The chain employs TRBV19 and TRBJ1-1; possibly TRBD1 for D (5 bases). The CDR3 runs to 14 residues. Germline V gene sequence: CDR1 LNHDA, CDR2 SQIVND (reference sequence). V dropped 4 bases and J dropped 0 bases, with 9 bases sitting between them.

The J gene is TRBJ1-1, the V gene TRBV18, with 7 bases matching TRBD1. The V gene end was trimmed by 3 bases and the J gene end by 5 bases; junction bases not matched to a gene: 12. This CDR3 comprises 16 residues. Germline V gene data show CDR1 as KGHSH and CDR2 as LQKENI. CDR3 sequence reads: CASSPQGGAGRTEAFF. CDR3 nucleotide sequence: TGTGCCAGCTCACCCCAGGGGGGTGCAGGGCGGACTGAAGCTTTCTTT.

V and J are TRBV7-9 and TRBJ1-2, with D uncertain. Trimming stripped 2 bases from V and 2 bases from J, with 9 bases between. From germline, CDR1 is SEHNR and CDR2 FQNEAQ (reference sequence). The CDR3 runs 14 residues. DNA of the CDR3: TGTGCCAGCAGCTTATTGGTAGGGAACTATGGCTACACCTTC. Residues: CASSLLVGNYGYTF.

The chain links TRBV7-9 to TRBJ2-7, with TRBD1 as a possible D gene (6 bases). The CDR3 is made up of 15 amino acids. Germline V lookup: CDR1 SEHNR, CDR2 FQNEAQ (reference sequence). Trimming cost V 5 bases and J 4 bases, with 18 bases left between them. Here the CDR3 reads CASSLLPGRGYEQYF. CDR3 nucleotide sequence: TGTGCCAGCAGCCTTCTCCCCGGCAGGGGTTACGAGCAGTACTTC.

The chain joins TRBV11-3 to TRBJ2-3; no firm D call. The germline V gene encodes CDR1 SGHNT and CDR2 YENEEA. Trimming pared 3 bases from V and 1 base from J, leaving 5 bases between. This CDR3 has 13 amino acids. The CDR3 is CASSFEGTDTQYF. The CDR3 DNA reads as TGTGCCAGCAGCTTTGAGGGCACAGATACGCAGTATTTT.

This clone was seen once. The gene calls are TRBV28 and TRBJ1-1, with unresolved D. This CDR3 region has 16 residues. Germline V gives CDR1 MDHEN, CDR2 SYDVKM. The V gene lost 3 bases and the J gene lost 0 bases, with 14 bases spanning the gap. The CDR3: CASSFIQPTMNTEAFF. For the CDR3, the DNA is TGTGCCAGCAGTTTTATACAGCCGACCATGAACACTGAAGCTTTCTTT.

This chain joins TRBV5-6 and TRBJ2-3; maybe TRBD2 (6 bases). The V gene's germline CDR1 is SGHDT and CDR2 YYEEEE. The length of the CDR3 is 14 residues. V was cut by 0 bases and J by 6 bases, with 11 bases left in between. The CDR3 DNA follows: TGTGCCAGCAGCTTGGAGGACCGGGGGGATACGCAGTATTTT. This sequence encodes CASSLEDRGDTQYF.